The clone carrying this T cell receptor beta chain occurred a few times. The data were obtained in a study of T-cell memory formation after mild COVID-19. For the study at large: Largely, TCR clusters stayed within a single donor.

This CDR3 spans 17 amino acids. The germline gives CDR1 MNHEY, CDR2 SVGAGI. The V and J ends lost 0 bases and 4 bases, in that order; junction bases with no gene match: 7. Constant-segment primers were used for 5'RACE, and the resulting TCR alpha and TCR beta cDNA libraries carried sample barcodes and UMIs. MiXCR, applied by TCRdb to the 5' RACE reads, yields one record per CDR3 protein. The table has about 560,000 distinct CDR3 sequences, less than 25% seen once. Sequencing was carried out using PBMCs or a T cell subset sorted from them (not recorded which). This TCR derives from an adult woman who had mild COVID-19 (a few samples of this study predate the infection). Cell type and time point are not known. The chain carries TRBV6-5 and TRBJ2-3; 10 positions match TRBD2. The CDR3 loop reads CASSYSPSGGSPDTQYF. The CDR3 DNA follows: TGTGCCAGCAGTTACTCGCCTAGCGGGGGTTCCCCAGATACGCAGTATTTT.